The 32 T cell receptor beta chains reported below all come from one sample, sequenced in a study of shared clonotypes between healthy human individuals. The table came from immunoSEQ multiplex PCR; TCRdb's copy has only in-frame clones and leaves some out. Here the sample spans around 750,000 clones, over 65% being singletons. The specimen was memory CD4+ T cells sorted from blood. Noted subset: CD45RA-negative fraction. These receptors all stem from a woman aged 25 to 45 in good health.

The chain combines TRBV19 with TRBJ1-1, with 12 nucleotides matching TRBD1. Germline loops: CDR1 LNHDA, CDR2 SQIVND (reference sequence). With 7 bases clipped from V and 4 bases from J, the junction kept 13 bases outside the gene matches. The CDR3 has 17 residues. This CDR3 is CASIGFRDRGLGTEAFF. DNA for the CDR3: TGTGCCAGTATTGGGTTTCGGGACAGGGGGCTTGGCACTGAAGCTTTCTTT.

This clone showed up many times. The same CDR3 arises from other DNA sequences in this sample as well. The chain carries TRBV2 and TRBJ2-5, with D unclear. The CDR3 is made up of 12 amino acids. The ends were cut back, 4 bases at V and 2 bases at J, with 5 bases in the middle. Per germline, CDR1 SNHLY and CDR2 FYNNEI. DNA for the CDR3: TGTGCCAGCAGTGGATTTCAAGAGACCCAGTACTTC. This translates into CASSGFQETQYF.

CDR3 bases: TGTGCCAGCAGTCGGGACAGGGACGGAAACACCATATATTTT. This gives the protein CASSRDRDGNTIYF. The rearrangement links TRBV2 to TRBJ1-3; TRBD1 aligns across 9 bases. Germline assignment: CDR1 SNHLY and CDR2 FYNNEI. The length of the CDR3 is 14 residues. V trimming: 5 bases; J trimming: 4 bases; junction bases outside the gene matches: 3.

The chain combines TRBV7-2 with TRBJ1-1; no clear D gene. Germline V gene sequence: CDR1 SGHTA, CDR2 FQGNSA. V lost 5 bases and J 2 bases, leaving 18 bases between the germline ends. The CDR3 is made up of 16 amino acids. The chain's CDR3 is CASSGGPGSRNTEAFF. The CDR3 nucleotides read TGTGCCAGCAGCGGTGGTCCGGGCTCTCGAAACACTGAAGCTTTCTTT.

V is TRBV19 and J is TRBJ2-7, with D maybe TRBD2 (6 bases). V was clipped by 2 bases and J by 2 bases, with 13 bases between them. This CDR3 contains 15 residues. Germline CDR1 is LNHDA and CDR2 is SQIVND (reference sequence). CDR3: CASSIRKGGPYEQYF. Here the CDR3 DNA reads TGTGCCAGTAGTATACGAAAGGGAGGACCCTACGAGCAGTACTTC. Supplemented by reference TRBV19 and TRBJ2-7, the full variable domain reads DGGITQSPKYLFRKEGQNVTLSCEQNLNHDAMYWYRQDPGQGLRLIYYSQIVNDFQKGDIAEGYSVSREKKESFPLTVTSAQKNPTAFYLCASSIRKGGPYEQYFGPGTRLTVT.

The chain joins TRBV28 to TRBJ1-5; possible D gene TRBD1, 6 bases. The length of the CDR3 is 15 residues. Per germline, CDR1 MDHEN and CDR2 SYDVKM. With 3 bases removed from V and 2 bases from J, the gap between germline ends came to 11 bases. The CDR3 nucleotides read TGTGCCAGCAGTTTTGGGGACACGGGCAATCAGCCCCAGCATTTT. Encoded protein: CASSFGDTGNQPQHF.

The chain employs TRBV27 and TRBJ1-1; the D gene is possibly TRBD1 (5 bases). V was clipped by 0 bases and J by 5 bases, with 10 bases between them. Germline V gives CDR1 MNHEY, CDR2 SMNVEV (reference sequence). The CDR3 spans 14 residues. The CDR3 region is CASSLSTGRTEAFF. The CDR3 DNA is TGTGCCAGCAGTTTATCGACGGGACGAACTGAAGCTTTCTTT.

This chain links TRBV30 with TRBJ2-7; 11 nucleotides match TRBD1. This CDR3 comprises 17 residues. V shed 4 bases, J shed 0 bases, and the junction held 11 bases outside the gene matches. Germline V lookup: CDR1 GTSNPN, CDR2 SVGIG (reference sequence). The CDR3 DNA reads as TGTGCCTGGATACCTAAGGACAGGGGGCGATCCTCCTACGAGCAGTACTTC. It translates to CAWIPKDRGRSSYEQYF.

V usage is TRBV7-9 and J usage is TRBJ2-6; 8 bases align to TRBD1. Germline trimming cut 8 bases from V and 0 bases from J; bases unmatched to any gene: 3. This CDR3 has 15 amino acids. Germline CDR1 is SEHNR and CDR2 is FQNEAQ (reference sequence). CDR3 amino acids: CASEDRDSGANVLTF. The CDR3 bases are TGTGCCAGCGAGGACAGGGACTCTGGGGCCAACGTCCTGACTTTC.

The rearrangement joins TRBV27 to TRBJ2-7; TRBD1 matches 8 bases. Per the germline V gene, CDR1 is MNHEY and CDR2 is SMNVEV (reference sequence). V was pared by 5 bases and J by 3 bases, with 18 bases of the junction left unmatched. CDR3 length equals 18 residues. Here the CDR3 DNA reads TGTGCCAGCAGTGACTTCCGGACAGGGTTCCAACCAGGCTACGAGCAGTACTTC. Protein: CASSDFRTGFQPGYEQYF.

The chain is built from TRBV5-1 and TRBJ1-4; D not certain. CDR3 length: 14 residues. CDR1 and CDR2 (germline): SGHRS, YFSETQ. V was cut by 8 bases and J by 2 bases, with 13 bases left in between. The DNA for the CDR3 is TGCGCCAGTAAAATGGAGGCGACTAATGAAAAACTGTTTTTT. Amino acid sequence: CASKMEATNEKLFF.

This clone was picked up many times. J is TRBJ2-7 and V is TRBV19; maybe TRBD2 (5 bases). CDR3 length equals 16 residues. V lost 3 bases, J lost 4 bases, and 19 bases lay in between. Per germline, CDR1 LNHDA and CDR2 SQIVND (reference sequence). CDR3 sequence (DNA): TGTGCCAGTAGTATTTTAGCGCTACATGGGATTTACGAGCAGTACTTC. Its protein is CASSILALHGIYEQYF.

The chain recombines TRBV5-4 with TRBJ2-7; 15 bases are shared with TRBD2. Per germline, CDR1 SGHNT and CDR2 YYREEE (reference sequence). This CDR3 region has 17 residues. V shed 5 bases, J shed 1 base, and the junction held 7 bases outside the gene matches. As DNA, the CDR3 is TGTGCCAGCAGTTTCGGACTAGCGGGAGGGGTATCCTACGAGCAGTACTTC. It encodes CASSFGLAGGVSYEQYF.

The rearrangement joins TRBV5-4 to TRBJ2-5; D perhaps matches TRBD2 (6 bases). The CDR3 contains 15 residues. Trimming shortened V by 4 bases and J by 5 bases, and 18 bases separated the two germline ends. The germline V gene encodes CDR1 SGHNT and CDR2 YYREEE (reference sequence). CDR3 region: CASSAPPFGGETQYF. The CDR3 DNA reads TGTGCCAGCAGCGCCCCCCCTTTCGGAGGGGAGACCCAGTACTTC.

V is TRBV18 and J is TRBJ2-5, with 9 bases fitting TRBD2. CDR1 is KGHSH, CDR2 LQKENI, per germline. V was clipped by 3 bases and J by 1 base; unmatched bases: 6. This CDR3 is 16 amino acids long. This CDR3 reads CASSPETSGVQETQYF. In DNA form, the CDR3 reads TGTGCCAGCTCACCGGAGACTAGCGGAGTCCAAGAGACCCAGTACTTC.

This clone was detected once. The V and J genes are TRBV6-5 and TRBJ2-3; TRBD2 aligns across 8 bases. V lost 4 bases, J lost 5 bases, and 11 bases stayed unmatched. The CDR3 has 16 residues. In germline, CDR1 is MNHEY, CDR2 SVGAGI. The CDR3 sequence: CASSSFSGEFGDTQYF. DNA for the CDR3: TGTGCCAGCAGTTCCTTTAGCGGGGAGTTTGGAGATACGCAGTATTTT.

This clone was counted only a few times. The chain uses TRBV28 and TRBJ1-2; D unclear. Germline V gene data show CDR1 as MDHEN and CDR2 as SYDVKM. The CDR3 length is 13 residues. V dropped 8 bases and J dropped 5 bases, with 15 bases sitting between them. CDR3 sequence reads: CASFLGSGYGYTF. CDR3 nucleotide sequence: TGTGCCAGCTTTTTGGGTTCCGGTTATGGCTACACCTTC.

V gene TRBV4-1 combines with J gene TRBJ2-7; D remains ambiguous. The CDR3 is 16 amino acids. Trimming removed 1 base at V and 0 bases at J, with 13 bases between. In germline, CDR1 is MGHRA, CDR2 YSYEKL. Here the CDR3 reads CASSQGHLRSSYEQYF. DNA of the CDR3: TGCGCCAGCAGCCAAGGGCATTTGAGAAGCTCCTACGAGCAGTACTTC.

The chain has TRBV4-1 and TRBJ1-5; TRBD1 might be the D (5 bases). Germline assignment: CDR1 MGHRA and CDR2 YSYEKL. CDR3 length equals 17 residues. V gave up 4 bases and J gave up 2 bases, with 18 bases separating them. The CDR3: CASSPMTDSLGNQPQHF. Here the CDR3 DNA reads TGCGCCAGCAGCCCGATGACCGACAGTCTGGGCAATCAGCCCCAGCATTTT.

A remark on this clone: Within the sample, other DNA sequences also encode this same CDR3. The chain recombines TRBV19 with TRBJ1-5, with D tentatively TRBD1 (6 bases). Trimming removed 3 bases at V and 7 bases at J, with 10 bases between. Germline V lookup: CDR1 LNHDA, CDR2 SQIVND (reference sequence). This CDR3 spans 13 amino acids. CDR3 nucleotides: TGTGCCAGTAGTATTGGGGGCGGGCAGCCCCAGCATTTT. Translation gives CASSIGGGQPQHF. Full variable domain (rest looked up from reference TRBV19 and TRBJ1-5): DGGITQSPKYLFRKEGQNVTLSCEQNLNHDAMYWYRQDPGQGLRLIYYSQIVNDFQKGDIAEGYSVSREKKESFPLTVTSAQKNPTAFYLCASSIGGGQPQHFGDGTRLSIL.

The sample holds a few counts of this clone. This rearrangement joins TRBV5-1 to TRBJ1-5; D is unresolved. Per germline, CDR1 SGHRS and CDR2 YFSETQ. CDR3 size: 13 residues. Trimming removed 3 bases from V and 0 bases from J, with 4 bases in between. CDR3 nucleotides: TGCGCCAGCAGCTCCAGTAGCAATCAGCCCCAGCATTTT. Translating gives CASSSSSNQPQHF.

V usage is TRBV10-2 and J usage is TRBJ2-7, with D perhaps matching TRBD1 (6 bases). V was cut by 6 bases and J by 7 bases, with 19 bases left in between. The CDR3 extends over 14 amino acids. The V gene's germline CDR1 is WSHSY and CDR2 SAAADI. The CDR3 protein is CASSPQGFPPEQYF. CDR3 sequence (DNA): TGCGCCAGCAGCCCCCAGGGGTTCCCCCCGGAGCAGTACTTC.

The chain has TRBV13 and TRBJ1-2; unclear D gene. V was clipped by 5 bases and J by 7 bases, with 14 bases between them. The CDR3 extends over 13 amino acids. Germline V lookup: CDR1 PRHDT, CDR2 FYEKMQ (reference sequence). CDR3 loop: CASSGISSGGYTF. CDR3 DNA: TGTGCCAGCAGCGGAATTTCTTCGGGTGGCTACACCTTC. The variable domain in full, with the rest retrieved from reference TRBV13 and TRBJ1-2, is AAGVIQSPRHLIKEKRETATLKCYPIPRHDTVYWYQQGPGQDPQFLISFYEKMQSDKGSIPDRFSAQQFSDYHSELNMSSLELGDSALYFCASSGISSGGYTFGSGTRLTVV.

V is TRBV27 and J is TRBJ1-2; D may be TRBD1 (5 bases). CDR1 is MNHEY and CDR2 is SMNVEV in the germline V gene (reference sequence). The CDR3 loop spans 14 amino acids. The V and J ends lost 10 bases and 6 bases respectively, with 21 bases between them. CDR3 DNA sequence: TGTGCCACTAGGGGCCGTTTAGGGGATCATGGCTACACCTTC. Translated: CATRGRLGDHGYTF.

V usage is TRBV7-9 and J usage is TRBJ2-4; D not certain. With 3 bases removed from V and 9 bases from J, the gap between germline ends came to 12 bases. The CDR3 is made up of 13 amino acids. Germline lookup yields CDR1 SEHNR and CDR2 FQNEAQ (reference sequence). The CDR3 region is CASSFQGIAIQYF. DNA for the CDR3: TGTGCCAGCAGCTTTCAAGGGATCGCCATTCAGTACTTC.

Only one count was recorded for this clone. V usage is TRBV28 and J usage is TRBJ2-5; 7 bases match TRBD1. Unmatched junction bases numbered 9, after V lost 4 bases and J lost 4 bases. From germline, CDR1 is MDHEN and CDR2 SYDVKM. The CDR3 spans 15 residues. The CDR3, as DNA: TGTGCCAGCAGTTCCGCCGAGGGGGCTCGAGAGACCCAGTACTTC. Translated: CASSSAEGARETQYF.

The CDR3 loop reads CASRGTGGHEKLFF. The DNA for the CDR3 is TGTGCCAGCAGGGGGACCGGAGGGCATGAAAAACTGTTTTTT. This rearrangement joins TRBV2 to TRBJ1-4; TRBD1 might be the D (5 bases). The CDR3 spans 14 residues. Trimming took 6 bases from V and 6 from J, leaving 14 bases between them. Per germline, CDR1 SNHLY and CDR2 FYNNEI.

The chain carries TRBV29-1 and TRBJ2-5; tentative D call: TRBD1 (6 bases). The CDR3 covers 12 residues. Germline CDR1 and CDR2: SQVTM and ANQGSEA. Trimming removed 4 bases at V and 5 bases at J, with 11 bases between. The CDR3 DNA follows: TGCAGCGTTGTGGCAGGGGACGAGACCCAGTACTTC. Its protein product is CSVVAGDETQYF.

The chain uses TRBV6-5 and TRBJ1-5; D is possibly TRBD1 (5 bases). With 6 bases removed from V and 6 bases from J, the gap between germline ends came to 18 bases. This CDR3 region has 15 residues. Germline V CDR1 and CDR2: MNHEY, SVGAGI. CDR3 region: CASRARQGWTQPQHF. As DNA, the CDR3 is TGTGCCAGCAGGGCCCGCCAGGGCTGGACTCAGCCCCAGCATTTT.

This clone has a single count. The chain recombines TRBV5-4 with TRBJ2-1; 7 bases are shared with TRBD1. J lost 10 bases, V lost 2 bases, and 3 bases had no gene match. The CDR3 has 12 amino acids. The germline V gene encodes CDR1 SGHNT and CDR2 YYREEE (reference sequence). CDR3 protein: CASSFQDREQFF. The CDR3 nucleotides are TGTGCCAGCAGCTTCCAGGACAGGGAGCAGTTCTTC.

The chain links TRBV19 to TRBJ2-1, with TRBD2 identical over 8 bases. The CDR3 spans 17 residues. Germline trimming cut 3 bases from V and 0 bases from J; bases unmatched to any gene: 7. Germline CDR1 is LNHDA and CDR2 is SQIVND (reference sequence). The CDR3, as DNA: TGTGCCAGTAGTATTATGAGCGGGGGCCTCTCCTACAATGAGCAGTTCTTC. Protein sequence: CASSIMSGGLSYNEQFF.

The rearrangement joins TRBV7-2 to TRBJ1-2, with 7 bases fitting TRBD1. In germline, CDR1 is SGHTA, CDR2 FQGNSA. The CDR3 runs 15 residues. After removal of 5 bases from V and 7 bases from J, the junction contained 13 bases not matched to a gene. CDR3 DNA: TGTGCCAGCAGCCCGCAGGGGGACTGGTGGTTTGGCTACACCTTC. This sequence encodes CASSPQGDWWFGYTF.